The entry that follows covers one T cell receptor beta chain sequence. Its antigen is unknown. Use of 60 Vbeta and 13 Jbeta primers characterized the PCR. Only in-frame clones appear in the TCRdb table, and some are missing; sequencing was by immunoSEQ multiplex PCR. This table holds some 89,000 clones. The data were obtained in a study of cytomegalovirus exposure and HLA in healthy donors. Findings and caveats of the study: 87-base-pair reads could not separate some V segments, including TRBV6-2 and TRBV6-3. In an earlier analysis, productive rearrangement rates for most beta V segments clustered near 87% or 30%. At a 0.05 false discovery rate, a later analysis found 16,951 TCR beta sequences to be associated with HLA alleles. A missense variant in DCLRE1C was later tied to TCR beta V- and J-gene trimming.

This CDR3 has 15 residues. Germline lookup yields CDR1 SGHNT and CDR2 YENEEA. V was cut by 2 bases and J by 0 bases, with 8 bases left in between. This clonotype was sampled from a woman in her twenties or thirties in good health and CMV-seronegative. This chain uses TRBV11-3 with TRBJ1-3; D not certain. What was sequenced was PBMCs. This CDR3 reads CASSLSSSSGNTIYF. CDR3 in DNA: TGTGCCAGCAGCTTATCGTCGAGCTCTGGAAACACCATATATTTT.